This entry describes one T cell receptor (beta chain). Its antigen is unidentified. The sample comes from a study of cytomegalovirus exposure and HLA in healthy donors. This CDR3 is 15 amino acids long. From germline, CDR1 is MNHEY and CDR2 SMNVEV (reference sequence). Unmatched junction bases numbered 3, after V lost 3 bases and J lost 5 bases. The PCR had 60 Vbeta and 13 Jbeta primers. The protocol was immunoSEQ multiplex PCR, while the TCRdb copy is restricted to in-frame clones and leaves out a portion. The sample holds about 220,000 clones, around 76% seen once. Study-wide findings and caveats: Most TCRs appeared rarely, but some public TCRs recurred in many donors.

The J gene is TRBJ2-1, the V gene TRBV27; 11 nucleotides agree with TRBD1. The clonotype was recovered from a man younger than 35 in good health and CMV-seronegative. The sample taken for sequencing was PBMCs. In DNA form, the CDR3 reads TGTGCCAGCAGTTTGTTGGGACAGGGGGACAATGAGCAGTTCTTC. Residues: CASSLLGQGDNEQFF.